This T cell receptor (beta chain) was identified in a study of T cell repertoires in cytomegalovirus infection. Study details: Matching HLA type and CMV infection were both indicated by public TCR beta signatures. Study-wide results and caveats: HLA-C-restricted, CMV-specific TCR beta clonotypes were dominant ex vivo. Using cumulative public TCR beta family frequency, the authors identified those who carried CMV together with the relevant HLA.

MiXCR, applied by TCRdb to the reads, yields one record per CDR3 protein. The sample has under 300,000 distinct CDR3 sequences; more than 15% are singletons. V was trimmed by 0 bases and J by 7 bases, leaving 2 bases between them. This CDR3 comprises 11 residues. CDR1 MNHEY and CDR2 SVGAGI come from the germline V gene. Concerning this clonotype itself: Its cognate antigen is unknown.

This receptor was taken from a human donor in good health (CMV status not recorded). Some clones in this sample may be carry-over from other donors' samples. The sample comprised CD8+ T cells from PBMCs. V gene TRBV6-5 combines with J gene TRBJ2-3; no firm D call. CDR3 in amino acids: CASSYSYTQYF. The CDR3 DNA is TGTGCCAGCAGTTACTCTTATACGCAGTATTTT.